At least ten counts were recorded for the clone carrying this TCR beta chain. The data belong to a study of blood T cell repertoires in COVID-19. The wider study: The analysed material was cDNA or gDNA that came from T cells, B-cell-depleted T cells, or PBMCs.

Trimming shortened V by 0 bases and J by 7 bases, and 5 bases separated the two germline ends. From germline, CDR1 is SGHRS and CDR2 YFSETQ. CDR3 length: 13 amino acids. Assay used: immunoSEQ multiplex PCR; TCRdb lists only in-frame clones, some missing. The sample has a few hundred thousand clones; nearly 90% are singletons. The V gene is TRBV5-1, the J gene TRBJ1-6; D ambiguous. The sample consisted of PBMCs or T cells enriched from blood (not recorded which). This sequence originates from a woman aged 60-75 years who had recovered from COVID-19. In DNA form, the CDR3 reads TGCGCCAGCAGCTTGGCCGGGAATTCACCCCTCCACTTT. It yields the protein CASSLAGNSPLHF.